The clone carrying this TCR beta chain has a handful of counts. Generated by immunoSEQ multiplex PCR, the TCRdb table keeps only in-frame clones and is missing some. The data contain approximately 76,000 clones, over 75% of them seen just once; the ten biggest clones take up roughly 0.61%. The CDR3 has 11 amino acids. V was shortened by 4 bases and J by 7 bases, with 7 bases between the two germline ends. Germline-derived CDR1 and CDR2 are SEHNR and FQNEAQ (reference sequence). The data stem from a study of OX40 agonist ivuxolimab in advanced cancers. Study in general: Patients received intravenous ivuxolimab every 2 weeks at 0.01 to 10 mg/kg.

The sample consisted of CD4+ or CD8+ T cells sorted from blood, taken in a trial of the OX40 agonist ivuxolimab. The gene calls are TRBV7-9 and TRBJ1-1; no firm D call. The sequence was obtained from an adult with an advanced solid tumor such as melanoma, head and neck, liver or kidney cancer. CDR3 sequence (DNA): TGTGCCAGCAGCTCTCTAGGTGAAGCTTTCTTT. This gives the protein CASSSLGEAFF.